This entry lists 18 T cell receptor beta chains sequenced from one sample in a study of cytomegalovirus exposure and HLA in healthy donors. A multiplex PCR was run with 60 Vbeta primers and 13 Jbeta primers. The protocol was immunoSEQ multiplex PCR, while the TCRdb copy is restricted to in-frame clones and leaves out a portion. The data hold under 150,000 clones, with approximately 81% observed a single time. Sample: PBMCs. These receptor sequences come from a woman aged 40-49 years in good health and CMV-seropositive.

There are a few counts of this clone. The V call is TRBV5-5, the J call TRBJ1-2; D ambiguous. CDR3 length: 12 amino acids. V lost 2 bases and J 2 bases, leaving 4 bases between the germline ends. CDR1 and CDR2 from the germline V gene are SGHKS and YYEKEE (reference sequence). CDR3 protein: CASSFQNYGYTF. The CDR3 region has the DNA TGTGCCAGCAGCTTCCAAAACTATGGCTACACCTTC. The complete variable domain, with remaining parts taken from reference TRBV5-5 and TRBJ1-2, reads DAGVTQSPTHLIKTRGQQVTLRCSPISGHKSVSWYQQVLGQGPQFIFQYYEKEERGRGNFPDRFSARQFPNYSSELNVNALLLGDSALYLCASSFQNYGYTFGSGTRLTVV.

V usage is TRBV7-2 and J usage is TRBJ2-7; 12 bases are a match to TRBD2. Per the germline V gene, CDR1 is SGHTA and CDR2 is FQGNSA. The CDR3 spans 16 residues. The junction had 7 bases not matched to a gene; V was cut back by 4 bases and J by 3 bases. The DNA for the CDR3 is TGTGCCAGCAGCTCTGGGACTAGCGGGCAATACTACGAGCAGTACTTC. Translation gives CASSSGTSGQYYEQYF.

This chain connects TRBV5-1 to TRBJ1-3; D possibly corresponds to TRBD1 (5 bases). Germline V lookup: CDR1 SGHRS, CDR2 YFSETQ. V was trimmed by 1 base and J by 2 bases, leaving 7 bases between them. CDR3 length equals 14 residues. The CDR3 reads CASSLRGAGNTIYF. DNA for the CDR3: TGCGCCAGCAGCTTGCGGGGGGCTGGAAACACCATATATTTT.

This chain uses TRBV27 with TRBJ1-2; 12 bases fit TRBD1. Germline V gene sequence: CDR1 MNHEY, CDR2 SMNVEV (reference sequence). V trimming: 8 bases; J trimming: 8 bases; junction bases outside the gene matches: 9. This CDR3 contains 14 residues. The CDR3 loop is CASATGQGARGYTF. CDR3 nucleotide sequence: TGTGCCAGCGCTACGGGACAGGGGGCGCGAGGCTACACCTTC.

This chain connects TRBV28 to TRBJ1-2; D may be TRBD1 (5 bases). Germline V gives CDR1 MDHEN, CDR2 SYDVKM. This CDR3 is built from 11 residues. V lost 10 bases to trimming and J lost 2 bases, with 8 bases between them. The CDR3 is CAIQENYGYTF. Here the CDR3 DNA reads TGTGCCATACAGGAGAACTATGGCTACACCTTC.

The CDR3 loop reads CASSSTGTGLSTEAFF. The CDR3 DNA reads as TGTGCCAGCAGCTCGACCGGGACAGGCTTGAGCACTGAAGCTTTCTTT. This chain joins TRBV5-6 and TRBJ1-1; TRBD1 agrees at 8 bases. After removal of 3 bases from V and 4 bases from J, the junction contained 11 bases not matched to a gene. The germline gives CDR1 SGHDT, CDR2 YYEEEE. This CDR3 has 16 residues.

The rearrangement uses TRBV29-1 and TRBJ1-1; D unclear. The germline gives CDR1 SQVTM, CDR2 ANQGSEA. V was clipped by 7 bases and J by 0 bases, with 12 bases between them. This CDR3 region has 13 residues. CDR3 nucleotides: TGCAGCGGCACGAATGGCTTGAACACTGAAGCTTTCTTT. Its protein is CSGTNGLNTEAFF.

The genes are TRBV5-8 and TRBJ2-1, with D unresolved. V was trimmed by 2 bases and J by 0 bases, leaving 15 bases between them. The germline gives CDR1 SGHTS, CDR2 YDEGEE. There are 17 residues in the CDR3. Here the CDR3 reads CASSFLPRLRSYNEQFF. As DNA, the CDR3 is TGTGCCAGCAGCTTCCTTCCCCGCCTGCGCTCCTACAATGAGCAGTTCTTC.

This clone was counted a single time. This rearrangement joins TRBV7-9 to TRBJ1-1; a possible D gene is TRBD1 (5 bases). CDR1 SEHNR and CDR2 FQNEAQ come from the germline V gene (reference sequence). V was shortened by 3 bases and J by 4 bases, with 9 bases between the two germline ends. CDR3 length: 13 amino acids. CDR3 loop: CASSFGGGTEAFF. CDR3 coding DNA: TGTGCCAGCAGCTTTGGCGGGGGCACTGAAGCTTTCTTT.

In this sample, this clone turned up once. The rearrangement uses TRBV28 and TRBJ2-7, with 7 bases lining up with TRBD1. Per the germline V gene, CDR1 is MDHEN and CDR2 is SYDVKM. There are 14 residues in the CDR3. V shed 6 bases and J 2 bases; nucleotides not matched to a gene: 7. The CDR3 loop reads CASSSGTVPYEQYF. The DNA of the CDR3 is TGTGCCAGCAGCTCCGGGACAGTACCCTACGAGCAGTACTTC.

Turning to this clone: The same CDR3 also results from other DNA sequences found in this sample. This sequence joins TRBV28 and TRBJ1-1; 9 bases agree with TRBD1. Trimming at V came to 6 bases and at J to 7 bases, leaving 3 bases not matched to a gene. CDR3 size: 12 residues. Germline CDR1 reads MDHEN; CDR2 reads SYDVKM. This CDR3 reads CASSLGQGEAFF. The CDR3 DNA reads as TGTGCCAGCAGCCTGGGACAGGGTGAAGCTTTCTTT.

The V call is TRBV28, the J call TRBJ2-7; D may be TRBD2 (6 bases). Germline-derived CDR1 and CDR2 are MDHEN and SYDVKM. This CDR3 contains 14 residues. Trimming pared 6 bases from V and 4 bases from J, leaving 16 bases between. The CDR3 sequence: CASRVAGTQYEQYF. In DNA form, the CDR3 reads TGTGCCAGCAGGGTCGCCGGGACTCAATACGAGCAGTACTTC.

The rearrangement joins TRBV6-1 to TRBJ1-5, with 8 bases fitting TRBD1. CDR1 MNHNS and CDR2 SASEGT come from the germline V gene. Trimming cost V 4 bases and J 4 bases; bases outside gene matches: 15. CDR3 length equals 18 residues. The CDR3 region is CASSASPGTGSLNQPQHF. The CDR3 DNA is TGTGCCAGCAGTGCGTCTCCCGGGACAGGCTCCCTTAATCAGCCCCAGCATTTT.

The V gene is TRBV28, the J gene TRBJ2-4; a possible D gene is TRBD1 (6 bases). Germline CDR1 is MDHEN and CDR2 is SYDVKM. CDR3 size: 14 residues. V lost 7 bases and J 3 bases, leaving 13 bases between the germline ends. CDR3 in amino acids: CASTRGQYKNIQYF. The CDR3 DNA follows: TGTGCCAGCACCAGGGGACAATACAAAAACATTCAGTACTTC.

The J gene is TRBJ1-3, the V gene TRBV4-3, with 8 bases aligning to TRBD1. The CDR3 extends over 16 amino acids. The germline CDR1 and CDR2 sequences are LGHNA and YSLEER. Germline trimming cut 2 bases from V and 4 bases from J; bases unmatched to any gene: 7. As DNA, the CDR3 is TGCGCCAGCAGCCAATCCTCAGGGGGCCCCGGAAACACCATATATTTT. This translates into CASSQSSGGPGNTIYF.

The CDR3 loop reads CASSDVTQKGGEQYF. The CDR3 coding sequence is TGTGCCAGCAGCGACGTGACACAAAAAGGGGGCGAGCAGTACTTC. The J gene is TRBJ2-7, the V gene TRBV2; D is perhaps TRBD1 (6 bases). Germline V gene sequence: CDR1 SNHLY, CDR2 FYNNEI. CDR3 size: 15 residues. V lost 6 bases and J lost 6, with 21 bases in between. The full variable domain, rest sourced from reference TRBV2 and TRBJ2-7, is EPEVTQTPSHQVTQMGQEVILRCVPISNHLYFYWYRQILGQKVEFLVSFYNNEISEKSEIFDDQFSVERPDGSNFTLKIRSTKLEDSAMYFCASSDVTQKGGEQYFGPGTRLTVT.

In this sample, this clone turned up a few times. The genes are TRBV2 and TRBJ1-4, with TRBD1 matching over 8 bases. The CDR3 has 14 amino acids. CDR1 SNHLY and CDR2 FYNNEI come from the germline V gene. V gave up 5 bases and J gave up 4 bases; unmatched junction bases: 3. The CDR3 is CASSRDRYNEKLFF. DNA of the CDR3: TGTGCCAGCAGTCGGGACAGGTATAATGAAAAACTGTTTTTT.

This clone occurred a few times. The CDR3 DNA reads as TGCGCCAGCAGCTTGGTACTCAGGGACAGTTCACCCCTCCACTTT. This encodes CASSLVLRDSSPLHF. The V and J genes are TRBV5-1 and TRBJ1-6; 7 bases match TRBD1. The V segment lost 0 bases and the J segment 9 bases; nucleotides outside the gene matches: 6. Germline values: CDR1 SGHRS, CDR2 YFSETQ. The CDR3 runs to 15 residues.